This TCR beta chain was documented in a study of Ad26.COV2.S vaccination and SARS-CoV-2 variants. General study findings and limits: Vaccine recipients surpassed placebo recipients in spike-specific TCR breadth. Recipients of either vaccine or placebo displayed similar breadth of non-spike TCRs. Measures of TCR breadth and depth may have fallen short of total T cell responses.

Germline CDR1 reads SGHTA; CDR2 reads FQGTGA. The CDR3 runs to 15 residues. Trimming removed 1 base at V and 0 bases at J, with 9 bases between. Sequencing used immunoSEQ multiplex PCR; TCRdb keeps in-frame clones, though not all of them. The data show 350,000 to 450,000 clones, with just over 90% seen just once and about 3.9% held by the top ten. As to this clone: Its antigen is unknown.

The chain is built from TRBV7-3 and TRBJ1-1, with D possibly being TRBD1 (5 bases). The material sequenced was peripheral blood, taken after recovery from COVID-19. The clonotype comes from a human donor who had recovered from COVID-19. The CDR3 spells CASSLIGGMNTEAFF. For the CDR3, the DNA is TGTGCCAGCAGCTTAATCGGGGGAATGAACACTGAAGCTTTCTTT.